These 29 T cell receptor beta chains originate from one sample sequenced in a study of blood T cell repertoires in COVID-19. Sequencing was performed with immunoSEQ multiplex PCR; in TCRdb, only in-frame clones are kept and a portion is missing. The table has approximately 140,000 clones, around 80% seen once. The source material was peripheral blood. Receptors originate from a middle-aged man with acute or convalescent COVID-19.

This clone has a handful of counts. V gene TRBV6-5 combines with J gene TRBJ1-5; 11 bases are a match to TRBD1. Germline V gene data show CDR1 as MNHEY and CDR2 as SVGAGI. The V segment lost 6 bases and the J segment 6 bases; nucleotides outside the gene matches: 4. The CDR3 is 14 residues long. This CDR3 reads CASRDRGPGQPQHF. The CDR3 nucleotides read TGTGCCAGCAGGGACAGGGGGCCAGGTCAGCCCCAGCATTTT.

The rearrangement uses TRBV18 and TRBJ1-3; a possible D gene is TRBD1 (6 bases). Germline V lookup: CDR1 KGHSH, CDR2 LQKENI. The CDR3 extends over 13 amino acids. The V gene lost 0 bases and the J gene lost 8 bases, with 8 bases spanning the gap. CDR3 sequence: CASSPPQGYTIYF. CDR3 in DNA: TGTGCCAGCTCACCACCGCAGGGGTACACCATATATTTT.

V usage is TRBV3-1 (or the pseudogene TRBV3-2) and J usage is TRBJ2-4; a possible D gene is TRBD1 (5 bases). CDR3 length: 21 residues. Between the trimmed V and J ends, which lost 1 base and 0 bases, there was a span of 25 bases. CDR1 is LGHDT and CDR2 is YNNKEL in the germline V gene (reference sequence). The CDR3 DNA is TGTGCCAGCAGCCAAGTACCTTCAGGGTGGGCAGATCGAGGAGCCAAAAACATTCAGTACTTC. This gives the protein CASSQVPSGWADRGAKNIQYF.

The chain couples TRBV4-1 to TRBJ1-4; D is ambiguous. Trimming took off 1 base at V and 9 bases at J, with 12 bases between the two ends. Per germline, CDR1 MGHRA and CDR2 YSYEKL. The CDR3 is 14 amino acids. The DNA of the CDR3 is TGCGCCAGCAGCCAAGTTGGGCTGGTTAAAAAACTGTTTTTT. Translated, it gives CASSQVGLVKKLFF.

CDR3 sequence reads: CASSRTGSYGYTF. Written as DNA, the CDR3 is TGTGCCAGCAGTCGAACGGGTAGCTATGGCTACACCTTC. This sequence joins TRBV28 and TRBJ1-2; D gene unclear. The CDR3 is made up of 13 amino acids. Germline CDR1 reads MDHEN; CDR2 reads SYDVKM. V gave up 5 bases and J gave up 4 bases, with 11 bases separating them.

The gene calls are TRBV29-1 and TRBJ2-1; the match to TRBD2 covers 11 bases. The V gene end was trimmed by 7 bases and the J gene end by 3 bases; junction bases not matched to a gene: 8. Germline CDR1 reads SQVTM; CDR2 reads ANQGSEA. The CDR3 covers 15 residues. Here the CDR3 reads CSGVASGGIYNEQFF. In DNA, the CDR3 is TGCAGCGGGGTGGCTAGCGGGGGGATCTACAATGAGCAGTTCTTC.

The chain links TRBV30 to TRBJ1-3, with D perhaps TRBD1 (5 bases). The length of the CDR3 is 13 residues. Per the germline V gene, CDR1 is GTSNPN and CDR2 is SVGIG (reference sequence). The ends were cut back, 4 bases at V and 4 bases at J, with 11 bases in the middle. In DNA, the CDR3 is TGTGCCTGGACGCGGACACAGGGAAACACCATATATTTT. As protein: CAWTRTQGNTIYF. Full variable domain (outside the CDR3, taken from reference TRBV30 and TRBJ1-3): SQTIHQWPATLVQPVGSPLSLECTVEGTSNPNLYWYRQAAGRGLQLLFYSVGIGQISSEVPQNLSASRPQDRQFILSSKKLLLSDSGFYLCAWTRTQGNTIYFGEGSWLTVV.

The chain is built from TRBV6-5 and TRBJ2-1; 7 nucleotides agree with TRBD1. With 5 bases clipped from V and 3 bases from J, the junction kept 1 base outside the gene matches. CDR1 is MNHEY, CDR2 SVGAGI, per germline. The CDR3 has 13 amino acids. The CDR3 nucleotides are TGTGCCAGCAGTCGGGACAGCTACAATGAGCAGTTCTTC. Protein product: CASSRDSYNEQFF.

This chain uses TRBV7-9 with TRBJ1-3; TRBD1 is a possible D gene (6 bases). The V end was cut by 1 base, the J end by 3 bases, with 13 bases between. The CDR3 contains 16 residues. Germline assignment: CDR1 SEHNR and CDR2 FQNEAQ (reference sequence). CDR3 in amino acids: CASSLVGAIGGNTIYF. CDR3 DNA: TGTGCCAGCAGCTTAGTGGGGGCCATCGGTGGAAACACCATATATTTT.

The rearrangement uses TRBV5-6 and TRBJ2-7, with a tentative D call TRBD2 (7 bases). CDR3 length equals 14 residues. Per germline, CDR1 SGHDT and CDR2 YYEEEE. V shed 5 bases and J shed 2 bases, with 14 bases lying between them. The CDR3 spells CASRLGGGPYEQYF. For the CDR3, the DNA is TGTGCCAGCAGGCTTGGGGGGGGCCCCTACGAGCAGTACTTC.

The CDR3 DNA follows: TGTGCCAGCTCAGGAGGGTATAATTCACCCCTCCACTTT. Protein: CASSGGYNSPLHF. The V and J genes are TRBV18 and TRBJ1-6; D call uncertain. The CDR3 is made up of 13 amino acids. V was clipped by 5 bases and J by 4 bases, with 6 bases between them. CDR1 and CDR2 from the germline V gene are KGHSH and LQKENI.

This chain joins TRBV15 and TRBJ2-3; 9 bases match TRBD2. CDR3 length: 20 amino acids. Germline V gene sequence: CDR1 LNHNV, CDR2 YYDKDF (reference sequence). The V segment lost 4 bases and the J segment 1 base; nucleotides outside the gene matches: 18. CDR3 DNA: TGTGCCACCAGCAAGGTGACTAGCGGCGCTGCTCCTTTGGGCACAGATACGCAGTATTTT. Residues: CATSKVTSGAAPLGTDTQYF.

The rearrangement links TRBV19 to TRBJ1-2; no clear D. The CDR3 extends over 12 amino acids. Germline V gives CDR1 LNHDA, CDR2 SQIVND (reference sequence). Trimming removed 3 bases from V and 7 bases from J, with 9 bases in between. In DNA form, the CDR3 reads TGTGCCAGTAGTATCCCGAGAGGTGGCTACACCTTC. Its translation is CASSIPRGGYTF.

This clone was observed once. The CDR3 coding sequence is TGTGCCAGCAGCTCCGGGACTAGTCTGAATGAGCAGTTCTTC. Translating gives CASSSGTSLNEQFF. The rearrangement uses TRBV7-2 and TRBJ2-1, with TRBD2 identical over 8 bases. The V and J ends lost 4 bases and 7 bases, in that order; junction bases with no gene match: 6. From germline, CDR1 is SGHTA and CDR2 FQGNSA. This CDR3 region has 14 residues.

This clone showed up just a few times. DNA of the CDR3: TGTGCCAGCAGTGAAGAATCCCACTCTGGAAACACCATATATTTT. Its protein product is CASSEESHSGNTIYF. This rearrangement joins TRBV6-1 to TRBJ1-3; D is ambiguous. With 1 base removed from V and 0 bases from J, the gap between germline ends came to 7 bases. This CDR3 comprises 15 residues. Germline loops: CDR1 MNHNS, CDR2 SASEGT.

The rearrangement joins TRBV6-5 to TRBJ1-6; D is undetermined. Germline-derived CDR1 and CDR2 are MNHEY and SVGAGI. The CDR3 is 15 amino acids. The ends were cut back, 8 bases at V and 7 bases at J, with 18 bases in the middle. The CDR3 DNA is TGTGCCAGCTCCCAACGGCGGGTGTTGAATTCACCCCTCCACTTT. Its translation: CASSQRRVLNSPLHF.

This clone showed up just a few times. V usage is TRBV5-1 and J usage is TRBJ1-1, with D possibly being TRBD1 (5 bases). The CDR3 totals 13 residues. Trimming removed 4 bases at V and 1 base at J, with 8 bases between. Germline CDR1 is SGHRS and CDR2 is YFSETQ. The CDR3 coding sequence is TGCGCCAGCAGCCACGGACAGAACACTGAAGCTTTCTTT. It codes for CASSHGQNTEAFF.

The chain joins TRBV24-1 to TRBJ2-3, with D uncertain. The CDR3 is 16 amino acids. The V end lost 3 bases, the J end lost 0 bases, and 12 bases lay between the germline ends. Germline V gives CDR1 KGHDR, CDR2 SFDVKD. The CDR3 here is CATSDPSATSTDTQYF. CDR3 sequence (DNA): TGTGCCACCAGTGATCCCTCTGCTACTAGCACAGATACGCAGTATTTT.

This chain links TRBV18 with TRBJ1-6; 9 bases line up with TRBD1. Trimming cost V 5 bases and J 6 bases; bases outside gene matches: 2. The CDR3 covers 14 residues. Germline V lookup: CDR1 KGHSH, CDR2 LQKENI. The CDR3 protein is CASSVGQGNSPLHF. Here the CDR3 DNA reads TGTGCCAGCTCAGTGGGACAGGGTAATTCACCCCTCCACTTT.

The gene calls are TRBV28 and TRBJ1-1; D remains unclear. V was trimmed by 7 bases and J by 0 bases, leaving 18 bases between them. CDR3 length: 16 residues. The germline V gene has CDR1 MDHEN and CDR2 SYDVKM. CDR3 region: CASTAAGRFLNTEAFF. In DNA, the CDR3 is TGTGCCAGCACTGCGGCGGGTCGGTTCCTGAACACTGAAGCTTTCTTT.

The rearrangement links TRBV7-8 to TRBJ1-5, with D perhaps TRBD1 (5 bases). The CDR3 runs 15 residues. CDR1 is SGHVS and CDR2 is FQNEAQ in the germline V gene. V lost 0 bases, J lost 1 base, and 7 bases lay in between. As DNA, the CDR3 is TGTGCCAGCAGCTTAGCGGGGGGAAGCAATCAGCCCCAGCATTTT. Its protein is CASSLAGGSNQPQHF.

The rearrangement joins TRBV7-8 to TRBJ1-2; 7 positions match TRBD1. This CDR3 region has 15 residues. The ends lost 3 bases at V and 2 bases at J; junction bases unmatched: 6. Germline assignment: CDR1 SGHVS and CDR2 FQNEAQ. The CDR3 nucleotides read TGTGCCAGCAGCTTCGCCAAGGGGGCCAACTATGGCTACACCTTC. Translation gives CASSFAKGANYGYTF.

This sequence joins TRBV2 and TRBJ2-5; the D gene is possibly TRBD2 (7 bases). This CDR3 has 15 residues. Trimming took off 8 bases at V and 5 bases at J, with 21 bases between the two ends. In germline, CDR1 is SNHLY, CDR2 FYNNEI. Here the CDR3 DNA reads TGTGCCAGCGGGATTGGAGGGGGGGCCGGGGAGACCCAGTACTTC. Residues: CASGIGGGAGETQYF. Full variable domain (remainder filled in from reference TRBV2 and TRBJ2-5): EPEVTQTPSHQVTQMGQEVILRCVPISNHLYFYWYRQILGQKVEFLVSFYNNEISEKSEIFDDQFSVERPDGSNFTLKIRSTKLEDSAMYFCASGIGGGAGETQYFGPGTRLLVL.

CDR3 residues: CASRLAGGPGEQFF. In DNA form, the CDR3 reads TGTGCCAGCAGACTAGCGGGGGGGCCAGGGGAGCAGTTCTTC. The chain recombines TRBV2 with TRBJ2-1, with 13 bases fitting TRBD2. Germline CDR1 is SNHLY and CDR2 is FYNNEI. Losses at the gene ends were 6 bases for V and 10 bases for J; bases not matched to a gene: 6. The CDR3 extends over 14 amino acids.

This clone has a single count. The V gene is TRBV12-3 or TRBV12-4, the J gene TRBJ1-1; D is possibly TRBD1 (6 bases). The CDR3 has 13 amino acids. The germline V and J ends were trimmed by 7 bases and 0 bases, with 9 bases remaining between them. The CDR3 DNA is TGTGCCAGCATCCGGACAGTGAACACTGAAGCTTTCTTT. Residues: CASIRTVNTEAFF.

The chain combines TRBV6-5 with TRBJ2-2; TRBD1 aligns across 10 bases. CDR1 MNHEY and CDR2 SVGAGI come from the germline V gene. V trimming: 4 bases; J trimming: 4 bases; junction bases outside the gene matches: 6. This CDR3 has 16 amino acids. CDR3 residues: CASSFWTGGGTGELFF. CDR3 DNA: TGTGCCAGCAGTTTTTGGACAGGGGGAGGCACCGGGGAGCTGTTTTTT.

V gene TRBV4-1 combines with J gene TRBJ2-1; the match to TRBD2 covers 10 bases. The V gene end was trimmed by 1 base and the J gene end by 0 bases; junction bases not matched to a gene: 6. CDR1 and CDR2 from the germline V gene are MGHRA and YSYEKL. CDR3 length equals 18 residues. Here the CDR3 DNA reads TGCGCCAGCAGCCAAGTACGATCTAGCGGGGGCTCCTACAATGAGCAGTTCTTC. This encodes CASSQVRSSGGSYNEQFF.

CDR3 region: CASRRGTGGGNTIYF. CDR3 DNA sequence: TGTGCAAGTCGCCGTGGGACAGGCGGGGGAAACACCATATATTTT. This chain uses TRBV12-2 with TRBJ1-3; the DNA was not compared with TRBD1, the D call given in the table. TRBV12-2 is labeled a pseudogene. The CDR3 has 15 residues.

Note on this clone: At one of its ends the junction is not consistent with the germline gene, which may arise from a read error. The chain employs TRBV2 and TRBJ1-2; D is possibly TRBD1 (5 bases). The CDR3 runs 13 residues. Germline values: CDR1 SNHLY, CDR2 FYNNEI. This chain's CDR3 is CAGRALANYGYTF. CDR3 sequence (DNA): TGTGCCGGCAGGGCCCTAGCTAACTATGGCTACACCTTC.